A single sample is the source of the 32 T cell receptor beta chains below, sequenced in a study of T cell responses to AZD1222 COVID-19 vaccine. Profiled with immunoSEQ multiplex PCR; TCRdb holds only in-frame clones, not every one. This sample has approximately 85,000 clones; 85% to 90% occur once, and the top ten carry 6% to 9%. Material: peripheral blood, obtained on day 0 of AZD1222 vaccination. The receptors shown here come from an adult in good health.

The table lists this clone with a count of one. V gene TRBV6-1 combines with J gene TRBJ1-5; D uncertain. The CDR3 sequence is 15 residues long. Trimming took off 2 bases at V and 0 bases at J, with 8 bases between the two ends. Looked up from germline, CDR1 is MNHNS and CDR2 is SASEGT. The CDR3 DNA follows: TGTGCCAGCAGTGAAATAGACAATAGCAATCAGCCCCAGCATTTT. Its translation: CASSEIDNSNQPQHF.

The chain employs TRBV6-6 and TRBJ1-1, with D unresolved. The CDR3 totals 14 residues. Germline CDR1 is MNHNY and CDR2 is SVGAGI (reference sequence). The germline V and J ends were trimmed by 4 bases and 5 bases, with 14 bases remaining between them. The CDR3 here is CASSLGRPGTEAFF. The DNA for the CDR3 is TGTGCCAGCAGTTTAGGAAGACCCGGGACTGAAGCTTTCTTT.

This clone was picked up a small number of times. The chain couples TRBV5-1 to TRBJ2-7, with 7 bases that match TRBD1. From germline, CDR1 is SGHRS and CDR2 YFSETQ. The CDR3 has 14 amino acids. V dropped 4 bases and J dropped 2; count of bases not matched to a gene: 6. The CDR3 DNA follows: TGCGCCAGCAGCACGGGACAGCAGACCTACGAGCAGTACTTC. Translating it yields CASSTGQQTYEQYF.

The CDR3: CASSQGQDTRNTIYF. The CDR3 bases are TGCGCCAGCAGCCAAGGACAGGACACAAGAAACACCATATATTTT. The chain recombines TRBV4-1 with TRBJ1-3, with TRBD1 as a possible D gene (6 bases). CDR1 and CDR2 from the germline V gene are MGHRA and YSYEKL. V was shortened by 1 base and J by 5 bases, with 12 bases between the two germline ends. CDR3 length: 15 residues.

The chain recombines TRBV6-5 with TRBJ2-1; no definite D call. The CDR3 has 15 residues. V was pared by 2 bases and J by 0 bases, with 8 bases between. Germline V gives CDR1 MNHEY, CDR2 SVGAGI. The CDR3 coding sequence is TGTGCCAGCAGTTACATGGGATCCTCCTACAATGAGCAGTTCTTC. Its translation is CASSYMGSSYNEQFF.

The rearrangement links TRBV19 to TRBJ2-1; 7 nucleotides match TRBD2. Germline V gives CDR1 LNHDA, CDR2 SQIVND (reference sequence). CDR3 size: 13 residues. V shed 7 bases, J shed 9 bases, and the junction held 9 bases outside the gene matches. The CDR3 loop is CASKDGGRSEQFF. CDR3 nucleotide sequence: TGTGCCAGTAAGGACGGGGGGAGGTCTGAGCAGTTCTTC.

The V gene is TRBV24-1, the J gene TRBJ1-1; D remains unclear. This CDR3 has 12 amino acids. Germline V gives CDR1 KGHDR, CDR2 SFDVKD. V lost 2 bases and J lost 8, with 8 bases in between. The CDR3 DNA follows: TGTGCCACCAGTGATTCGGCAGGAGAAGCTTTCTTT. Amino acids: CATSDSAGEAFF.

This chain connects TRBV2 to TRBJ2-3; a possible D gene is TRBD1 (6 bases). Trimming took off 4 bases at V and 0 bases at J, with 17 bases between the two ends. Germline CDR1 and CDR2: SNHLY and FYNNEI. This CDR3 comprises 17 residues. The CDR3 sequence: CASSGKPWDTSTDTQYF. The CDR3 nucleotides are TGTGCCAGCAGTGGCAAACCTTGGGACACAAGCACAGATACGCAGTATTTT. Full variable domain (outside the CDR3, taken from reference TRBV2 and TRBJ2-3): EPEVTQTPSHQVTQMGQEVILRCVPISNHLYFYWYRQILGQKVEFLVSFYNNEISEKSEIFDDQFSVERPDGSNFTLKIRSTKLEDSAMYFCASSGKPWDTSTDTQYFGPGTRLTVL.

This chain connects TRBV7-9 to TRBJ2-3, with 11 bases fitting TRBD2. Germline V gene lookup returns CDR1 SEHNR and CDR2 FQNEAQ (reference sequence). The CDR3 has 15 amino acids. V dropped 8 bases and J dropped 1; count of bases not matched to a gene: 5. The CDR3, as DNA: TGTGCCAGCGCCGAGGGACTAGCGGGCACAGATACGCAGTATTTT. Translation gives CASAEGLAGTDTQYF. The full variable domain, completed using reference TRBV7-9 and TRBJ2-3, is DTGVSQNPRHKITKRGQNVTFRCDPISEHNRLYWYRQTLGQGPEFLTYFQNEAQLEKSRLLSDRFSAERPKGSFSTLEIQRTEQGDSAMYLCASAEGLAGTDTQYFGPGTRLTVL.

This clone is a singleton in its sample. This CDR3 is CAISDGGGNTEAFF. The DNA for the CDR3 is TGTGCCATCAGTGATGGGGGTGGGAATACTGAAGCTTTCTTT. This chain joins TRBV10-3 and TRBJ1-1; possible D gene TRBD1, 5 bases. CDR3 length: 14 residues. Trimming removed 3 bases from V and 5 bases from J, with 13 bases in between. Germline assignment: CDR1 ENHRY and CDR2 SYGVKD.

The rearrangement links TRBV7-2 to TRBJ1-3, with 8 bases matching TRBD1. The V segment lost 2 bases and the J segment 0 bases; nucleotides outside the gene matches: 3. CDR1 is SGHTA and CDR2 is FQGNSA in the germline V gene. This CDR3 comprises 16 residues. Here the CDR3 DNA reads TGTGCCAGCAGCTTAACCACAGGGGGCTCTGGAAACACCATATATTTT. Translating it yields CASSLTTGGSGNTIYF. The whole variable domain, remainder taken from reference TRBV7-2 and TRBJ1-3, is GAGVSQSPSNKVTEKGKDVELRCDPISGHTALYWYRQSLGQGLEFLIYFQGNSAPDKSGLPSDRFSAERTGGSVSTLTIQRTQQEDSAVYLCASSLTTGGSGNTIYFGEGSWLTVV.

CDR3 residues: CASSKSLAGGRYNEQFF. In DNA form, the CDR3 reads TGTGCCAGTAGTAAAAGTCTAGCGGGAGGGCGTTACAATGAGCAGTTCTTC. The chain couples TRBV19 to TRBJ2-1; 12 bases line up with TRBD2. V trimming: 4 bases; J trimming: 4 bases; junction bases outside the gene matches: 8. CDR3 length equals 17 residues. CDR1 LNHDA and CDR2 SQIVND come from the germline V gene (reference sequence).

The chain carries TRBV11-2 and TRBJ2-1, with unresolved D. Trimming left V 7 bases short and J 4 bases short, with 20 bases between. The CDR3 consists of 16 residues. CDR1 is SGHAT, CDR2 FQNNGV, per germline. The DNA for the CDR3 is TGTGCCAGCAACTATTTGGGATCGTTGCGGTACAATGAGCAGTTCTTC. As protein: CASNYLGSLRYNEQFF.

The chain joins TRBV10-3 to TRBJ1-1, with a tentative D call TRBD1 (6 bases). V lost 6 bases to trimming and J lost 1 base, with 6 bases between them. This CDR3 region has 12 residues. Germline loops: CDR1 ENHRY, CDR2 SYGVKD. This CDR3 reads CAISRGNTEAFF. In nucleotides, the CDR3 is TGTGCCATCAGCAGGGGGAACACTGAAGCTTTCTTT.

V gene TRBV27 combines with J gene TRBJ2-1; 8 nucleotides line up with TRBD2. V lost 9 bases to trimming and J lost 9 bases; unmatched junction nucleotides: 13. This CDR3 has 14 amino acids. Germline CDR1 and CDR2: MNHEY and SMNVEV (reference sequence). This CDR3 is CASRGGSGPSEQFF. The CDR3 DNA reads as TGTGCCAGTCGCGGGGGGTCGGGACCAAGTGAGCAGTTCTTC.

The chain combines TRBV19 with TRBJ1-2; D call uncertain. The CDR3 has 12 amino acids. CDR1 is LNHDA, CDR2 SQIVND, per germline (reference sequence). With 7 bases removed from V and 9 bases from J, the gap between germline ends came to 15 bases. CDR3 sequence (DNA): TGTGCCAGTACGGACGGGCCCGGGAGCTACACCTTC. Translating gives CASTDGPGSYTF.

The chain employs TRBV5-1 and TRBJ2-1; 12 bases fit TRBD1. J was trimmed by 9 bases and V by 0 bases; bases with no gene match: 4. CDR3 length equals 15 residues. The germline CDR1 and CDR2 sequences are SGHRS and YFSETQ. This CDR3 reads CASSLGGTGGVEQFF. Written as DNA, the CDR3 is TGCGCCAGCAGCTTGGGTGGGACAGGGGGCGTTGAGCAGTTCTTC.

This clone was observed a handful of times. The V gene is TRBV3-1 (or the pseudogene TRBV3-2), the J gene TRBJ1-6; TRBD1 might be the D (5 bases). This CDR3 has 13 residues. From germline, CDR1 is LGHDT and CDR2 YNNKEL (reference sequence). Deletions cut 1 base from V and 10 bases from J, with 8 bases between. CDR3 bases: TGTGCCAGCAGCCAAGCAGGGTTGTCACCCCTCCACTTT. It specifies CASSQAGLSPLHF.

The rearrangement links TRBV28 to TRBJ2-1, with 9 positions matching TRBD1. The CDR3 runs to 15 residues. Germline V gives CDR1 MDHEN, CDR2 SYDVKM. V lost 5 bases to trimming and J lost 2 bases; unmatched junction nucleotides: 4. CDR3 DNA sequence: TGTGCCAGCAGTACCGGGACAGGGCCCTACAATGAGCAGTTCTTC. As protein: CASSTGTGPYNEQFF.

The chain has TRBV6-2 or TRBV6-3 and TRBJ2-7; TRBD2 agrees at 10 bases. The V gene end was trimmed by 5 bases and the J gene end by 2 bases; junction bases not matched to a gene: 6. This CDR3 is built from 15 residues. Germline V CDR1 and CDR2: MNHEY, SVGEGT. The CDR3 region is CASSRGTSVPYEQYF. As DNA, the CDR3 is TGTGCCAGCAGTCGGGGGACTAGCGTTCCCTACGAGCAGTACTTC.

J is TRBJ2-7 and V is TRBV25-1, with D possibly matching TRBD1 (7 bases). This CDR3 comprises 15 residues. Germline V gene lookup returns CDR1 MGHDK and CDR2 SYGVNS. V was cut by 3 bases and J by 2 bases, with 14 bases left in between. The CDR3 protein is CASSESAGGTYEQYF. The CDR3 DNA is TGTGCCAGCAGTGAGTCGGCAGGGGGGACCTACGAGCAGTACTTC.

The chain carries TRBV28 and TRBJ1-2; 8 positions agree with TRBD1. CDR3 length: 13 residues. In germline, CDR1 is MDHEN, CDR2 SYDVKM. The V gene end was trimmed by 3 bases and the J gene end by 10 bases; junction bases not matched to a gene: 7. CDR3 in DNA: TGTGCCAGCAGTTTCATCAGGGGGCTTGCCTACACCTTC. Translated: CASSFIRGLAYTF.

The chain employs TRBV7-3 and TRBJ2-5; D may match TRBD1 or TRBD2 (5 bases each). Trimming took off 2 bases at V and 5 bases at J, with 15 bases between the two ends. CDR1 is SGHTA, CDR2 FQGTGA, per germline. The CDR3 is 15 residues long. The CDR3 region is CASSLSARERETQYF. CDR3 DNA: TGTGCCAGCAGCTTATCTGCCAGGGAGAGGGAGACCCAGTACTTC. Full variable domain (outside the CDR3, taken from reference TRBV7-3 and TRBJ2-5): GAGVSQTPSNKVTEKGKYVELRCDPISGHTALYWYRQSLGQGPEFLIYFQGTGAADDSGLPNDRFFAVRPEGSVSTLKIQRTERGDSAVYLCASSLSARERETQYFGPGTRLLVL.

The chain couples TRBV28 to TRBJ2-5; 10 bases line up with TRBD2. The CDR3 covers 16 residues. Germline loops: CDR1 MDHEN, CDR2 SYDVKM. Losses at the gene ends were 5 bases for V and 5 bases for J; bases not matched to a gene: 11. The CDR3 DNA is TGTGCCAGCAGTCATCTAGCGGGAGACTTTGGGGAGACCCAGTACTTC. It encodes CASSHLAGDFGETQYF.

The V gene is TRBV21-1, the J gene TRBJ2-7; the table's D call, TRBD1, has no DNA check behind it. TRBV21-1 is shown as a pseudogene. This CDR3 spans 15 amino acids. The CDR3 nucleotides are TGTGCCAGCAGCCTCCGGACAGATTTCAACTACGAGCAGTACTTC. As protein: CASSLRTDFNYEQYF.

This clone was detected only a few times. V and J are TRBV5-8 and TRBJ1-5; no reliable D call. Trimming took off 1 base at V and 3 bases at J, with 8 bases between the two ends. The CDR3 spans 14 residues. CDR1 and CDR2 from the germline V gene are SGHTS and YDEGEE. The CDR3 sequence is CASSLKAFNQPQHF. The DNA for the CDR3 is TGTGCCAGCAGCTTGAAGGCATTCAATCAGCCCCAGCATTTT.

This chain links TRBV6-5 with TRBJ1-4, with a possible D match to TRBD1 (5 bases). The CDR3 is made up of 14 amino acids. V lost 6 bases and J lost 7, with 15 bases in between. Looked up from germline, CDR1 is MNHEY and CDR2 is SVGAGI. CDR3 DNA: TGTGCCAGCAGGGACCCAGGGTTTGGTGAAAAACTGTTTTTT. Its translation is CASRDPGFGEKLFF.

The V call is TRBV7-6, the J call TRBJ2-1, with 9 bases lining up with TRBD2. The trim removed 1 base at V and 9 bases at J, leaving 4 bases unmatched. This CDR3 region has 14 residues. Germline V gene data show CDR1 as SGHVS and CDR2 as FNYEAQ. The CDR3 loop reads CASSLGTAGGEQFF. The CDR3 DNA reads as TGTGCCAGCAGCTTAGGGACAGCGGGGGGTGAGCAGTTCTTC.

This chain uses TRBV7-8 with TRBJ1-1; the match to TRBD1 covers 8 bases. The CDR3 length is 15 residues. Germline V gene lookup returns CDR1 SGHVS and CDR2 FQNEAQ. The trim removed 7 bases at V and 1 base at J, leaving 8 bases unmatched. The CDR3 DNA reads TGTGCCAGCATCGCACAGGGGGGAAAGAACACTGAAGCTTTCTTT. Protein: CASIAQGGKNTEAFF.

The CDR3 bases are TGTGCCAGCAGTTACGGGGTCAATCAGCCCCAGCATTTT. This codes for CASSYGVNQPQHF. V is TRBV28 and J is TRBJ1-5; D gene ambiguous. V was pared by 4 bases and J by 3 bases, with 7 bases between. Germline V gene sequence: CDR1 MDHEN, CDR2 SYDVKM. The CDR3 length is 13 residues.

The chain recombines TRBV4-1 with TRBJ2-7; a weak D match, TRBD1 (6 bases). Germline V lookup: CDR1 MGHRA, CDR2 YSYEKL. The CDR3 is made up of 16 amino acids. Trimming left V 4 bases short and J 0 bases short, with 16 bases between. The CDR3 sequence: CASSPLGTGTSYEQYF. CDR3 coding DNA: TGCGCCAGCAGCCCTTTGGGAACAGGGACCTCCTACGAGCAGTACTTC.

The CDR3 region is CASSLPGTEAFF. The CDR3 DNA sequence: TGTGCCAGCAGTTTACCCGGGACTGAAGCTTTCTTT. V gene TRBV28 combines with J gene TRBJ1-1; no reliable D call. This CDR3 is 12 amino acids long. Looked up from germline, CDR1 is MDHEN and CDR2 is SYDVKM. V dropped 2 bases and J dropped 5 bases, with 6 bases sitting between them. Using reference TRBV28 and TRBJ1-1 for the parts outside the CDR3, the full variable domain is DVKVTQSSRYLVKRTGEKVFLECVQDMDHENMFWYRQDPGLGLRLIYFSYDVKMKEKGDIPEGYSVSREKKERFSLILESASTNQTSMYLCASSLPGTEAFFGQGTRLTVV.